Below, 14 T cell receptor beta chains from the same sample are listed, as sequenced in a study of cytomegalovirus exposure and HLA in healthy donors (dated by TCRdb to between 2016 and 2019). The library relied on the immunoSEQ multiplex PCR assay. A mixture of 60 forward primers for TCR Vbeta segments and 13 reverse primers for TCR Jbeta segments was used in the multiplex PCR. TCRdb limited this immuneACCESS table to in-frame rearrangements with V and J called. A share of clones is missing; checked studies link under half to unresolved V genes, and the rest is unexplained. The table for this sample lists about 200,000 clones; around 88% of them were counted only once. The top ten clones comprise approximately 0.31% of the sample. Source material: PBMCs. These receptors all come from a young woman in good health and CMV-seronegative.

V usage is TRBV5-1 and J usage is TRBJ2-1; possibly TRBD2 for D (6 bases). This CDR3 is built from 16 residues. The germline V gene encodes CDR1 SGHRS and CDR2 YFSETQ. V lost 2 bases to trimming and J lost 5 bases, with 17 bases between them. The CDR3 DNA sequence: TGCGCCAGCAGCTTCGGAGGGGTGAAAATAGACAATGAGCAGTTCTTC. Translated: CASSFGGVKIDNEQFF.

The chain uses TRBV6-1 and TRBJ2-7; tentatively, D is TRBD2 (6 bases). CDR1 is MNHNS and CDR2 is SASEGT in the germline V gene. CDR3 length: 14 residues. V was shortened by 8 bases and J by 1 base, with 15 bases between the two germline ends. CDR3: CASWVGGASYEQYF. In DNA form, the CDR3 reads TGTGCCAGCTGGGTCGGAGGGGCTTCCTACGAGCAGTACTTC.

The chain is built from TRBV27 and TRBJ2-1; D not certain. The germline gives CDR1 MNHEY, CDR2 SMNVEV (reference sequence). The CDR3 is made up of 11 amino acids. Trimming left V 3 bases short and J 9 bases short, with 6 bases between. The CDR3 loop reads CASSLGAEQFF. The CDR3 DNA follows: TGTGCCAGCAGTTTGGGCGCTGAGCAGTTCTTC.

The chain couples TRBV28 to TRBJ2-2, with D possibly matching TRBD2 (5 bases). Germline values: CDR1 MDHEN, CDR2 SYDVKM. The CDR3 extends over 15 amino acids. The ends were cut back, 5 bases at V and 3 bases at J, with 13 bases in the middle. CDR3 in DNA: TGTGCCAGCAGTGCCTTGGGAGCATACACCGGGGAGCTGTTTTTT. It encodes CASSALGAYTGELFF.

The rearrangement links TRBV6-6 to TRBJ2-1, with D possibly TRBD2 on 6 matching bases. The germline V and J ends were trimmed by 2 bases and 5 bases, with 13 bases remaining between them. The V gene's germline CDR1 is MNHNY and CDR2 SVGAGI (reference sequence). The CDR3 extends over 15 amino acids. CDR3 sequence: CASSYLVGGHNEQFF. In DNA, the CDR3 is TGTGCCAGCAGTTACCTCGTGGGGGGACACAATGAGCAGTTCTTC.

The chain is built from TRBV2 and TRBJ2-1; 16 bases match TRBD2. CDR1 is SNHLY and CDR2 is FYNNEI in the germline V gene. There are 20 residues in the CDR3. With V trimmed by 5 bases and J by 7 bases, 17 bases remained unmatched. In DNA, the CDR3 is TGTGCCAGCAGTCTGGACAGGGCCGGGACTAGCGGGAGGGCCGGGAATGAGCAGTTCTTC. Translated: CASSLDRAGTSGRAGNEQFF.

This clone was observed a single time. V gene TRBV6-1 combines with J gene TRBJ2-1; 8 nucleotides agree with TRBD2. After removal of 4 bases from V and 6 bases from J, the junction contained 17 bases not matched to a gene. Germline assignment: CDR1 MNHNS and CDR2 SASEGT. CDR3 length equals 18 residues. The CDR3 DNA reads as TGTGCCAGCAGTGGATCCTTGATTCGGCGGGAGGTCGTCAATGAGCAGTTCTTC. The encoded protein is CASSGSLIRREVVNEQFF.

The chain joins TRBV19 to TRBJ1-5; 11 bases agree with TRBD1. V was clipped by 4 bases and J by 0 bases; unmatched bases: 11. The germline V gene encodes CDR1 LNHDA and CDR2 SQIVND (reference sequence). This CDR3 comprises 19 residues. The CDR3 coding sequence is TGTGCCAGTAGTACATCGCTTGGACAGGGGGCGCATAGCAATCAGCCCCAGCATTTT. This codes for CASSTSLGQGAHSNQPQHF. Full variable domain (rest looked up from reference TRBV19 and TRBJ1-5): DGGITQSPKYLFRKEGQNVTLSCEQNLNHDAMYWYRQDPGQGLRLIYYSQIVNDFQKGDIAEGYSVSREKKESFPLTVTSAQKNPTAFYLCASSTSLGQGAHSNQPQHFGDGTRLSIL.

This chain connects TRBV2 to TRBJ1-1, with TRBD1 matching over 10 bases. CDR3 length: 13 amino acids. The V and J ends lost 6 bases and 4 bases, in that order; junction bases with no gene match: 2. Germline V gene sequence: CDR1 SNHLY, CDR2 FYNNEI. The CDR3 reads CASRRQGATEAFF. DNA of the CDR3: TGTGCCAGCAGAAGACAGGGGGCCACTGAAGCTTTCTTT. The full variable domain, with the rest looked up from reference TRBV2 and TRBJ1-1, is EPEVTQTPSHQVTQMGQEVILRCVPISNHLYFYWYRQILGQKVEFLVSFYNNEISEKSEIFDDQFSVERPDGSNFTLKIRSTKLEDSAMYFCASRRQGATEAFFGQGTRLTVV.

The chain is built from TRBV11-2 and TRBJ2-7; no firm D call. This CDR3 spans 14 amino acids. Germline V lookup: CDR1 SGHAT, CDR2 FQNNGV. V gave up 0 bases and J gave up 0 bases, with 6 bases separating them. Here the CDR3 DNA reads TGTGCCAGCAGCTTAGATCGGGTCTCCTACGAGCAGTACTTC. Protein: CASSLDRVSYEQYF.

V usage is TRBV11-1 and J usage is TRBJ2-7, with 7 bases aligning to TRBD1. In germline, CDR1 is SGHAT, CDR2 FQDESV (reference sequence). The V gene end was trimmed by 4 bases and the J gene end by 1 base; junction bases not matched to a gene: 4. This CDR3 comprises 14 residues. The CDR3 is CASSSSGGSYEQYF. In DNA form, the CDR3 reads TGTGCCAGCAGCTCCTCAGGGGGTTCCTACGAGCAGTACTTC.

This chain connects TRBV27 to TRBJ1-1; D not certain. There are 13 residues in the CDR3. Deletions cut 0 bases from V and 5 bases from J, with 7 bases between. Germline V CDR1 and CDR2: MNHEY, SMNVEV (reference sequence). The CDR3 spells CASSLSRETEAFF. Here the CDR3 DNA reads TGTGCCAGCAGTTTATCTCGGGAAACTGAAGCTTTCTTT.

This chain joins TRBV30 and TRBJ2-7, with 9 positions matching TRBD2. V was clipped by 4 bases and J by 4 bases; unmatched bases: 5. The CDR3 has 13 amino acids. Germline loops: CDR1 GTSNPN, CDR2 SVGIG (reference sequence). CDR3 coding DNA: TGTGCCTGGATGGCGGGGGGGCCGTACGAGCAGTACTTC. It codes for CAWMAGGPYEQYF. Variable domain in full (rest from reference TRBV30 and TRBJ2-7): SQTIHQWPATLVQPVGSPLSLECTVEGTSNPNLYWYRQAAGRGLQLLFYSVGIGQISSEVPQNLSASRPQDRQFILSSKKLLLSDSGFYLCAWMAGGPYEQYFGPGTRLTVT.

The chain has TRBV5-6 and TRBJ1-2; D might be TRBD1 (6 bases). V was pared by 0 bases and J by 8 bases, with 11 bases between. The length of the CDR3 is 13 residues. Germline loops: CDR1 SGHDT, CDR2 YYEEEE. The CDR3 DNA follows: TGTGCCAGCAGCTTGGCCAGGGGTGGGGGCTACACCTTC. This codes for CASSLARGGGYTF.